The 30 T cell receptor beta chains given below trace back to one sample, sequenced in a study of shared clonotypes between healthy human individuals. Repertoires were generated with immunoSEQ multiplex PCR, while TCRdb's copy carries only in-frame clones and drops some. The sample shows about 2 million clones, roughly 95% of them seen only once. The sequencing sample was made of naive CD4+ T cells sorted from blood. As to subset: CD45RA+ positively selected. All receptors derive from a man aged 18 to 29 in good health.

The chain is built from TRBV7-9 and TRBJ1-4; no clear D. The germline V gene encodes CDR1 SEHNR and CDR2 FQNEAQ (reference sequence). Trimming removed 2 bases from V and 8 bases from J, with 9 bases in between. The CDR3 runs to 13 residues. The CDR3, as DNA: TGTGCCAGCAGCTTATCGGCAGGAGAAAAACTGTTTTTT. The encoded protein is CASSLSAGEKLFF.

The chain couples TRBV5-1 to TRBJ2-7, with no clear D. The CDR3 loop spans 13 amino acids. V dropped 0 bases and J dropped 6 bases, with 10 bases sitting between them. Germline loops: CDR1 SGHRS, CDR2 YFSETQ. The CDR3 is CASSLAVRSEQYF. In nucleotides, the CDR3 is TGCGCCAGCAGCTTGGCCGTCCGGTCCGAGCAGTACTTC.

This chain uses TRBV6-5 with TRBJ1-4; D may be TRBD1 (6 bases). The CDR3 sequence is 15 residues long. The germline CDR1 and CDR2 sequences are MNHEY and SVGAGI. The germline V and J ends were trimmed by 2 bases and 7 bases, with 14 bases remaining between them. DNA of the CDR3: TGTGCCAGCAGTTACCAACAGGGAGGTGGTGAAAAACTGTTTTTT. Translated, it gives CASSYQQGGGEKLFF.

The CDR3 nucleotides are TGTGCCAGCAAAGATGATCCCTTTAGCTCCTACAATGAGCAGTTCTTC. Residues: CASKDDPFSSYNEQFF. The chain is built from TRBV7-8 and TRBJ2-1; D uncertain. The V and J ends lost 7 bases and 0 bases respectively, with 16 bases between them. The V gene's germline CDR1 is SGHVS and CDR2 FQNEAQ. The CDR3 runs to 16 residues.

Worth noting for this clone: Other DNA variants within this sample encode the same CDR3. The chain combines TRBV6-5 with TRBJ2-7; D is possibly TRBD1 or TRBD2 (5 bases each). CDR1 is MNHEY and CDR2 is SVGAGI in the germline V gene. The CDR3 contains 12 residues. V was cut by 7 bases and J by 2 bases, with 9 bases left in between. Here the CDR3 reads CASTGATYEQYF. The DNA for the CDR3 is TGTGCCAGCACCGGGGCAACCTACGAGCAGTACTTC.

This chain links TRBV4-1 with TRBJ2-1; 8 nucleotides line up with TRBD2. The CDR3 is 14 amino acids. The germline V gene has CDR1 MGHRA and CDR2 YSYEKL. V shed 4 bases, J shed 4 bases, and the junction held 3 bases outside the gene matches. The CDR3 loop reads CASSRAGVYNEQFF. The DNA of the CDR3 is TGCGCCAGCAGCCGAGCGGGGGTGTACAATGAGCAGTTCTTC.

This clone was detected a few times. CDR3 protein: CASSGQGFGQPQHF. The CDR3 region has the DNA TGTGCCAGCAGTGGACAGGGTTTTGGCCAGCCCCAGCATTTT. The chain is built from TRBV2 and TRBJ1-5; 7 bases match TRBD1. This CDR3 has 14 amino acids. J gave up 7 bases and V 4 bases, and 7 bases lay outside the gene matches. Germline CDR1 is SNHLY and CDR2 is FYNNEI.

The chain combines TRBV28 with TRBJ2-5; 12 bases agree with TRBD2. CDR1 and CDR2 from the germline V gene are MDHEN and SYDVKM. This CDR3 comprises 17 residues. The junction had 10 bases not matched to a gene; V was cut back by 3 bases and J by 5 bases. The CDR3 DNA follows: TGTGCCAGCAGTTTGGGGACTAGCGGGTTCCACCGGGAGACCCAGTACTTC. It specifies CASSLGTSGFHRETQYF.

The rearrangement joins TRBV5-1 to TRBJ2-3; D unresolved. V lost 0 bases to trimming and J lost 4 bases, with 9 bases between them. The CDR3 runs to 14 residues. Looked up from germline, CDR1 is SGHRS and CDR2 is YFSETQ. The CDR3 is CASSLEATSDTQYF. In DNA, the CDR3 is TGCGCCAGCAGCTTGGAGGCTACCTCAGATACGCAGTATTTT.

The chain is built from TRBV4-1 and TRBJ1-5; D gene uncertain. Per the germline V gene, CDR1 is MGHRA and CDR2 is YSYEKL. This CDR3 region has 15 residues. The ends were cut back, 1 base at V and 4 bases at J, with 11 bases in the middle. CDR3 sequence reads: CASSQVSTVNQPQHF. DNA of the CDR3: TGCGCCAGCAGCCAAGTGTCTACAGTTAATCAGCCCCAGCATTTT.

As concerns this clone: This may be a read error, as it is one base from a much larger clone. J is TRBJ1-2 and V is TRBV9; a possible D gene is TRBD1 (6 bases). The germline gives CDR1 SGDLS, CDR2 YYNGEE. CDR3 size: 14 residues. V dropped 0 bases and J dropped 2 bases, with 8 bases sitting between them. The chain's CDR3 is CASSVGTENYGYTF. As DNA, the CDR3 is TGTGCCAGCAGCGTAGGGACAGAGAACTATGGCTACACCTTC.

The CDR3 DNA is TGTGCCAGCCGATCACCGAGGGCACAGGGGGCCGGGGAGCTGTTTTTT. Its protein product is CASRSPRAQGAGELFF. The chain has TRBV6-6 and TRBJ2-2; 8 bases are a match to TRBD1. Germline V lookup: CDR1 MNHNY, CDR2 SVGAGI (reference sequence). CDR3 length: 16 residues. J was trimmed by 6 bases and V by 8 bases; bases with no gene match: 14.

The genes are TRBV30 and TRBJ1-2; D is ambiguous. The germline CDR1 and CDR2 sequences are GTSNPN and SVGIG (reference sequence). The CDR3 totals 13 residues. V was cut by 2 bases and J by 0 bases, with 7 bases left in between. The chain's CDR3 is CAWSSSPNYGYTF. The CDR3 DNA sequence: TGTGCCTGGAGTAGTAGCCCTAACTATGGCTACACCTTC. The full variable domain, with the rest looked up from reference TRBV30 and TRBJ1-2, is SQTIHQWPATLVQPVGSPLSLECTVEGTSNPNLYWYRQAAGRGLQLLFYSVGIGQISSEVPQNLSASRPQDRQFILSSKKLLLSDSGFYLCAWSSSPNYGYTFGSGTRLTVV.

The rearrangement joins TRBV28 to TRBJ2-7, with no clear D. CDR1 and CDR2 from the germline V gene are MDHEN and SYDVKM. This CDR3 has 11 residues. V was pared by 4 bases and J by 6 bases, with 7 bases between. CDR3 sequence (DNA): TGTGCCAGCAGTTCTAAAGGCGAGCAGTACTTC. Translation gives CASSSKGEQYF.

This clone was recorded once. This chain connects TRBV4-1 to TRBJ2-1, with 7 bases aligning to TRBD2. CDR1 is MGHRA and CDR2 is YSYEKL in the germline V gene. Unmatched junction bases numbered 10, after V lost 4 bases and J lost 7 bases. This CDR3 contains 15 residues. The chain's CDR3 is CASSPPGLWRNEQFF. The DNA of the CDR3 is TGCGCCAGCAGCCCTCCGGGACTATGGAGGAATGAGCAGTTCTTC.

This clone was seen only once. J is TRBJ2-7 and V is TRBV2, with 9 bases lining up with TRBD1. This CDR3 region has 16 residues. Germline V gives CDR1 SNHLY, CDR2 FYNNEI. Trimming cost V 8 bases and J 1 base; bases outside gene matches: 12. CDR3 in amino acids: CASAQGLGQGSYEQYF. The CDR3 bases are TGTGCCAGCGCCCAAGGTCTTGGACAGGGGTCCTACGAGCAGTACTTC.

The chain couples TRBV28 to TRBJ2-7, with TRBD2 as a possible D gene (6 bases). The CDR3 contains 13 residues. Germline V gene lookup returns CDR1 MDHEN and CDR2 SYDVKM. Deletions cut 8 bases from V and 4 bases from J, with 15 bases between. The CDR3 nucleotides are TGTGCCAGCTTTGGAGGGAGCGGGTACGAGCAGTACTTC. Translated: CASFGGSGYEQYF.

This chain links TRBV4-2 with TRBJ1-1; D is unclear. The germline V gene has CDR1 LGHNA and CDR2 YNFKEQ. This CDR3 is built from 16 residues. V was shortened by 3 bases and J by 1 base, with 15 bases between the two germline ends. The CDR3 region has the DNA TGTGCCAGCAGCCAGGGTAGACCCCGGGGGAACACTGAAGCTTTCTTT. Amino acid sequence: CASSQGRPRGNTEAFF.

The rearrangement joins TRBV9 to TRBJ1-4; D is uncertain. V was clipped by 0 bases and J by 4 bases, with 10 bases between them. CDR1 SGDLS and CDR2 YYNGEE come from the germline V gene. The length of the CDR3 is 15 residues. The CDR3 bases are TGTGCCAGCAGCGTAGAAGTAGGTAGTAATGAAAAACTGTTTTTT. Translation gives CASSVEVGSNEKLFF.

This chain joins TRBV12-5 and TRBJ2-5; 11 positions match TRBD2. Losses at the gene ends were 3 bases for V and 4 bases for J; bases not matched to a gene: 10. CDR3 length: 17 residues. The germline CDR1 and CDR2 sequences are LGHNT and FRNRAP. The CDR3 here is CASGFSVAGGLIETQYF. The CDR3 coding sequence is TGTGCTAGTGGTTTTAGTGTAGCGGGGGGGCTCATAGAGACCCAGTACTTC.

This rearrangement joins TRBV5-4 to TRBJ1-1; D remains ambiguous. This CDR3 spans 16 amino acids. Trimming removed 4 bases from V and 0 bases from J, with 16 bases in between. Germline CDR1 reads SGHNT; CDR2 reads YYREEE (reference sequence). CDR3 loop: CASSPRSAGMNTEAFF. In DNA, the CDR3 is TGTGCCAGCAGCCCTCGGTCAGCCGGCATGAACACTGAAGCTTTCTTT.

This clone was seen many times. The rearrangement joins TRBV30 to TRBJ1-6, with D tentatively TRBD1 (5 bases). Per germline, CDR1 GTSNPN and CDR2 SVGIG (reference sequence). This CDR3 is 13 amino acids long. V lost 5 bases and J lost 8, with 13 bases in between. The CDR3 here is CAWQGATYSPLHF. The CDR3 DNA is TGTGCCTGGCAGGGCGCGACCTATTCACCCCTCCACTTT.

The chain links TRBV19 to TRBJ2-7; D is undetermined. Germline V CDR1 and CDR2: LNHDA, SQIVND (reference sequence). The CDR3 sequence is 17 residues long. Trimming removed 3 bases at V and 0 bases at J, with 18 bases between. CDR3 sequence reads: CASSMIASLTVSYEQYF. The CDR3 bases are TGTGCCAGTAGTATGATCGCCTCCTTGACCGTCTCCTACGAGCAGTACTTC.

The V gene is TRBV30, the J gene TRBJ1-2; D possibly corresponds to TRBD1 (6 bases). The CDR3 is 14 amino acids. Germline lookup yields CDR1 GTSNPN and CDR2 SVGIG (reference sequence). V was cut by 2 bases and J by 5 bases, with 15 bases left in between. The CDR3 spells CAWSFGGTNYGYTF. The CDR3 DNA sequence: TGTGCCTGGAGTTTCGGGGGGACAAATTATGGCTACACCTTC.

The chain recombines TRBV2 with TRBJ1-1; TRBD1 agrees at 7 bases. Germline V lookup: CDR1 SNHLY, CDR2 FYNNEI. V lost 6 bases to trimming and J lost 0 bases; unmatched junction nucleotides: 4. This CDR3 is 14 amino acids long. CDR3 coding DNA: TGTGCCAGCAGCCCCGGGACAGTGAACACTGAAGCTTTCTTT. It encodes CASSPGTVNTEAFF.

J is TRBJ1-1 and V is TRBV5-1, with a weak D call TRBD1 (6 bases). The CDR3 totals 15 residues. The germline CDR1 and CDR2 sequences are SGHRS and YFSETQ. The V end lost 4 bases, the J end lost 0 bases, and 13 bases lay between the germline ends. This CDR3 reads CASSPEGQLNTEAFF. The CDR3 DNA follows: TGCGCCAGCAGCCCGGAAGGACAGTTGAACACTGAAGCTTTCTTT. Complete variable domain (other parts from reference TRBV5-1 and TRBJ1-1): KAGVTQTPRYLIKTRGQQVTLSCSPISGHRSVSWYQQTPGQGLQFLFEYFSETQRNKGNFPGRFSGRQFSNSRSEMNVSTLELGDSALYLCASSPEGQLNTEAFFGQGTRLTVV.

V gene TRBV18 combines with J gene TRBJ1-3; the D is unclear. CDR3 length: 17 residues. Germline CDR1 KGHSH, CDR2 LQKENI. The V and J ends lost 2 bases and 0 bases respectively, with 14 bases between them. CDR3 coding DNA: TGTGCCAGCTCACCAAAAAGGTTGGACCCCTCTGGAAACACCATATATTTT. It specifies CASSPKRLDPSGNTIYF.

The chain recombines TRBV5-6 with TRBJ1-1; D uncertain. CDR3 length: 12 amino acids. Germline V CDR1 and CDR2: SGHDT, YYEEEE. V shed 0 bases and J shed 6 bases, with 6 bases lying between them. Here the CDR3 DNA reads TGTGCCAGCAGCTTGGTTCTCGCTGAAGCTTTCTTT. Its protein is CASSLVLAEAFF.

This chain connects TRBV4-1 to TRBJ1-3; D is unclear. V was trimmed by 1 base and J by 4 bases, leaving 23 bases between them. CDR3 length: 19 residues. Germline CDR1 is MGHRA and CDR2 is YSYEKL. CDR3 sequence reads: CASSQGRATAASSGNTIYF. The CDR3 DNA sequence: TGCGCCAGCAGCCAAGGGAGGGCAACGGCCGCAAGCTCGGGAAACACCATATATTTT.

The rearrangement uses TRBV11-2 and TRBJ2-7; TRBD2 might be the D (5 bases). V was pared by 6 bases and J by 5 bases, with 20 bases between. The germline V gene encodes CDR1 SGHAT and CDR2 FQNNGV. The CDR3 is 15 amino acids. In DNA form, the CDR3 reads TGTGCCAGCAGGATTGATGGCGGACTCCCCAACGAGCAGTACTTC. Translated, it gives CASRIDGGLPNEQYF. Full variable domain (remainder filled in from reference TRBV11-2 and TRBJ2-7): EAGVAQSPRYKIIEKRQSVAFWCNPISGHATLYWYQQILGQGPKLLIQFQNNGVVDDSQLPKDRFSAERLKGVDSTLKIQPAKLEDSAVYLCASRIDGGLPNEQYFGPGTRLTVT.